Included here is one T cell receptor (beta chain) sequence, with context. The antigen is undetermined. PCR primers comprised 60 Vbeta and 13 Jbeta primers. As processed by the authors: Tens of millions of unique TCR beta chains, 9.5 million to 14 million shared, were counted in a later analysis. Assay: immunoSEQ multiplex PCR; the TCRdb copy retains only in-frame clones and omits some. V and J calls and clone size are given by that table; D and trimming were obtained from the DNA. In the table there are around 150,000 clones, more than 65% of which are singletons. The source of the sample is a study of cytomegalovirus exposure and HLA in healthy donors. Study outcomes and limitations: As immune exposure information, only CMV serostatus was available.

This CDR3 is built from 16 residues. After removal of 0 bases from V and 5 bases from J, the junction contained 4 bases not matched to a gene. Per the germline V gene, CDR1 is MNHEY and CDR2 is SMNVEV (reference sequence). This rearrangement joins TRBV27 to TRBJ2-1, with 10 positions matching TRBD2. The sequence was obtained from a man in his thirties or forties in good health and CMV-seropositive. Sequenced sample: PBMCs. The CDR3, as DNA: TGTGCCAGCAGTTTATCGGGACTAGCGCCTAACAATGAGCAGTTCTTC. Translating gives CASSLSGLAPNNEQFF.